Shown below are 18 T cell receptor beta chains from a single sample sequenced in a study of OX40 agonist ivuxolimab in advanced cancers. The method was immunoSEQ multiplex PCR; TCRdb's version includes in-frame clones alone and lacks a portion of them. The sample yields some 82,000 clones, 94% seen once. The sample here was CD4+ or CD8+ T cells sorted from blood, taken in a trial of the OX40 agonist ivuxolimab. These receptor sequences come from an adult with an advanced solid tumor such as melanoma, head and neck, liver or kidney cancer.

The J gene is TRBJ2-7, the V gene TRBV13; maybe TRBD2 (6 bases). CDR3 length equals 15 residues. The V gene lost 5 bases and the J gene lost 0 bases, with 14 bases spanning the gap. Germline CDR1 and CDR2: PRHDT and FYEKMQ (reference sequence). CDR3 amino acids: CASSRGAGNSYEQYF. As DNA, the CDR3 is TGTGCCAGCAGCCGCGGGGCCGGCAACTCCTACGAGCAGTACTTC. Filled out from reference TRBV13 and TRBJ2-7, the complete variable domain reads AAGVIQSPRHLIKEKRETATLKCYPIPRHDTVYWYQQGPGQDPQFLISFYEKMQSDKGSIPDRFSAQQFSDYHSELNMSSLELGDSALYFCASSRGAGNSYEQYFGPGTRLTVT.

The chain couples TRBV7-5 to TRBJ1-5; TRBD1, the D gene given by the table, was not confirmed from the DNA. TRBV7-5 is noted as a pseudogene. The CDR3 is 16 residues long. CDR3 loop: CARSYSGTESNQPQHF. The CDR3, as DNA: TGTGCCAGAAGCTATTCAGGGACAGAAAGCAATCAGCCCCAGCATTTT.

The J gene is TRBJ1-1, the V gene TRBV6-5; possible D gene TRBD1, 5 bases. This CDR3 is built from 15 residues. Looked up from germline, CDR1 is MNHEY and CDR2 is SVGAGI. Trimming stripped 6 bases from V and 1 base from J, with 15 bases between. CDR3 residues: CASSPGGGWNTEAFF. The CDR3 region has the DNA TGTGCCAGCAGCCCCGGGGGGGGATGGAACACTGAAGCTTTCTTT.

The chain joins TRBV28 to TRBJ2-5; 11 positions agree with TRBD1. CDR3 length: 15 residues. Per germline, CDR1 MDHEN and CDR2 SYDVKM. Trimming at V came to 5 bases and at J to 7 bases, leaving 9 bases not matched to a gene. CDR3 amino acids: CASSLTDRGLGTQYF. The CDR3 DNA follows: TGTGCCAGCAGTCTGACGGACAGGGGGCTTGGGACCCAGTACTTC.

The V and J genes are TRBV9 and TRBJ2-2; 8 positions match TRBD1. CDR1 and CDR2 (germline): SGDLS, YYNGEE. CDR3 length: 15 residues. The trim removed 3 bases at V and 4 bases at J, leaving 5 bases unmatched. CDR3 sequence reads: CASSARGRGTGELFF. The CDR3 bases are TGTGCCAGCAGCGCCAGGGGGCGCGGCACCGGGGAGCTGTTTTTT.

The chain joins TRBV27 to TRBJ2-2; TRBD2 matches at 7 bases. Trimming cost V 5 bases and J 2 bases; bases outside gene matches: 8. Germline CDR1 is MNHEY and CDR2 is SMNVEV (reference sequence). The CDR3 consists of 16 residues. The CDR3 region has the DNA TGTGCCAGCAGTAAGCAGCGGGAATCTAACACCGGGGAGCTGTTTTTT. It specifies CASSKQRESNTGELFF.

The chain links TRBV4-2 to TRBJ2-4, with TRBD2 identical over 12 bases. The CDR3 is 15 residues long. Germline V CDR1 and CDR2: LGHNA, YNFKEQ. The junction had 5 bases not matched to a gene; V was cut back by 3 bases and J by 8 bases. The CDR3 spells CASSQTSGRGDIQYF. In DNA, the CDR3 is TGTGCCAGCAGCCAGACTAGCGGGAGAGGGGACATTCAGTACTTC.

The V gene is TRBV5-8, the J gene TRBJ2-7, with D perhaps TRBD1 or TRBD2 (6 bases each). Germline V gene data show CDR1 as SGHTS and CDR2 as YDEGEE. The CDR3 spans 15 residues. V was clipped by 4 bases and J by 2 bases, with 16 bases between them. Written as DNA, the CDR3 is TGTGCCAGCAGCCACTTCGGGGGCGCTACCTACGAGCAGTACTTC. It is translated as CASSHFGGATYEQYF.

The CDR3 sequence is CASSLTSGGYNEQFF. Written as DNA, the CDR3 is TGTGCCAGCAGCCTGACTAGCGGGGGTTACAATGAGCAGTTCTTC. This chain uses TRBV5-6 with TRBJ2-1, with 12 nucleotides matching TRBD2. V gave up 4 bases and J gave up 4 bases; unmatched junction bases: 3. Germline CDR1 reads SGHDT; CDR2 reads YYEEEE. The CDR3 runs to 15 residues.

The chain links TRBV27 to TRBJ2-3; a weak D match, TRBD2 (5 bases). This CDR3 region has 16 residues. The germline V gene has CDR1 MNHEY and CDR2 SMNVEV (reference sequence). The V end lost 2 bases, the J end lost 0 bases, and 12 bases lay between the germline ends. The CDR3 reads CASSLVGDTSTDTQYF. The DNA for the CDR3 is TGTGCCAGCAGTTTAGTGGGAGATACTAGCACAGATACGCAGTATTTT.

V usage is TRBV7-2 and J usage is TRBJ2-7; 12 bases are shared with TRBD2. With V trimmed by 5 bases and J by 2 bases, 13 bases remained unmatched. CDR3 length: 18 residues. Germline CDR1 and CDR2: SGHTA and FQGNSA. The CDR3 sequence: CASSTGSQASGRAYEQYF. Written as DNA, the CDR3 is TGTGCCAGCAGCACGGGGTCCCAGGCTAGCGGGAGGGCCTACGAGCAGTACTTC.

The V gene is TRBV6-1, the J gene TRBJ1-5, with D hard to call. Trimming took 1 base from V and 6 from J, leaving 7 bases between them. This CDR3 comprises 13 residues. Germline V CDR1 and CDR2: MNHNS, SASEGT. The CDR3, as DNA: TGTGCCAGCAGTGAAGGGGAAGGTCAGCCCCAGCATTTT. It translates to CASSEGEGQPQHF.

CDR3: CASSQASDIYNEQFF. The CDR3 nucleotides read TGTGCCAGCAGCCAGGCGTCGGACATCTACAATGAGCAGTTCTTC. This sequence joins TRBV9 and TRBJ2-1; the D gene is possibly TRBD1 (5 bases). This CDR3 region has 15 residues. The V gene's germline CDR1 is SGDLS and CDR2 YYNGEE. Trimming took off 4 bases at V and 3 bases at J, with 14 bases between the two ends.

The V and J genes are TRBV2 and TRBJ2-7; no clear D gene. The V gene's germline CDR1 is SNHLY and CDR2 FYNNEI. This CDR3 spans 12 amino acids. Trimming left V 7 bases short and J 0 bases short, with 7 bases between. The CDR3, as DNA: TGTGCCAGCACCCCAGACTCCTACGAGCAGTACTTC. Amino acid sequence: CASTPDSYEQYF.

The chain is built from TRBV29-1 and TRBJ2-1, with D possibly TRBD2 on 6 matching bases. The CDR3 sequence is 15 residues long. V was trimmed by 2 bases and J by 4 bases, leaving 15 bases between them. The germline V gene has CDR1 SQVTM and CDR2 ANQGSEA. The CDR3 is CSVEHFGSGYNEQFF. The CDR3 nucleotides read TGCAGCGTTGAACACTTCGGGAGTGGGTACAATGAGCAGTTCTTC.

The chain employs TRBV27 and TRBJ2-7, with 7 positions matching TRBD1. The CDR3 is 14 residues long. V lost 2 bases to trimming and J lost 6 bases; unmatched junction nucleotides: 7. CDR1 is MNHEY and CDR2 is SMNVEV in the germline V gene (reference sequence). The chain's CDR3 is CASSLSLGTAEQYF. CDR3 nucleotides: TGTGCCAGCAGTTTAAGTTTGGGGACAGCCGAGCAGTACTTC.

This chain links TRBV27 with TRBJ1-2; 7 bases line up with TRBD1. With 4 bases clipped from V and 6 bases from J, the junction kept 11 bases outside the gene matches. CDR1 is MNHEY, CDR2 SMNVEV, per germline (reference sequence). CDR3 length: 15 residues. CDR3 coding DNA: TGTGCCAGCAGTTCATCCGCAGGGGGATTAAATGGCTACACCTTC. It yields the protein CASSSSAGGLNGYTF.

The chain couples TRBV11-3 to TRBJ2-7; 9 bases are shared with TRBD2. The CDR3 covers 15 residues. Germline V gives CDR1 SGHNT, CDR2 YENEEA. Trimming cost V 2 bases and J 3 bases; bases outside gene matches: 5. The CDR3 reads CASSLRRAGGYEQYF. The CDR3 DNA sequence: TGTGCCAGCAGCTTACGGCGAGCGGGAGGCTACGAGCAGTACTTC.